A single sample gave rise to the 18 T cell receptor beta chains below, sequenced in a study of PD-L1 blockade in urothelial cancer. Specified time point: peripheral blood 6 weeks after treatment start. The protocol was immunoSEQ multiplex PCR, while the TCRdb copy is restricted to in-frame clones and leaves out a portion. The sample yields around 50,000 clones, 88% seen once. This material consisted of PBMCs, taken around atezolizumab (anti-PD-L1) treatment. These receptors originate from a man aged 55-75 years with urothelial cancer.

The V gene is TRBV2, the J gene TRBJ1-4; D may be TRBD1 (5 bases). The CDR3 extends over 15 amino acids. V was clipped by 6 bases and J by 8 bases, with 19 bases between them. Per germline, CDR1 SNHLY and CDR2 FYNNEI. The CDR3 coding sequence is TGTGCCAGCAGCCTGTTAACAGGAGAAGGGGAAAAACTGTTTTTT. It is translated as CASSLLTGEGEKLFF.

V is TRBV9 and J is TRBJ1-1; D unclear. V shed 3 bases and J shed 3 bases, with 9 bases lying between them. CDR3 length: 13 amino acids. Germline V gene data show CDR1 as SGDLS and CDR2 as YYNGEE. CDR3 nucleotide sequence: TGTGCCAGCAGCGCAATTCCGGACACTGAAGCTTTCTTT. As protein: CASSAIPDTEAFF. Filled out from reference TRBV9 and TRBJ1-1, the complete variable domain reads DSGVTQTPKHLITATGQRVTLRCSPRSGDLSVYWYQQSLDQGLQFLIQYYNGEERAKGNILERFSAQQFPDLHSELNLSSLELGDSALYFCASSAIPDTEAFFGQGTRLTVV.

CDR3 sequence: CASRADRDGYTF. Here the CDR3 DNA reads TGTGCCAGCAGAGCCGACAGGGATGGCTACACCTTC. The chain couples TRBV28 to TRBJ1-2; TRBD1 aligns across 7 bases. The V segment lost 6 bases and the J segment 6 bases; nucleotides outside the gene matches: 4. Germline V gene sequence: CDR1 MDHEN, CDR2 SYDVKM. This CDR3 contains 12 residues.

The gene calls are TRBV6-1 and TRBJ2-7, with D perhaps matching TRBD1 (6 bases). There are 11 residues in the CDR3. Germline V gene data show CDR1 as MNHNS and CDR2 as SASEGT. V was clipped by 6 bases and J by 6 bases, with 9 bases between them. The chain's CDR3 is CASRQGSEQYF. The CDR3, as DNA: TGTGCCAGCAGACAGGGCTCCGAGCAGTACTTC.

The gene calls are TRBV7-9 and TRBJ2-2; 10 positions match TRBD2. V was pared by 4 bases and J by 2 bases, with 10 bases of the junction left unmatched. This CDR3 comprises 18 residues. CDR1 is SEHNR, CDR2 FQNEAQ, per germline (reference sequence). The CDR3 DNA follows: TGTGCCAGCAGCTCAGGCATAGCGGGGGGCACAAACACCGGGGAGCTGTTTTTT. It yields the protein CASSSGIAGGTNTGELFF. Based on the CDR3 plus reference TRBV7-9 and TRBJ2-2, the full variable domain is DTGVSQNPRHKITKRGQNVTFRCDPISEHNRLYWYRQTLGQGPEFLTYFQNEAQLEKSRLLSDRFSAERPKGSFSTLEIQRTEQGDSAMYLCASSSGIAGGTNTGELFFGEGSRLTVL.

This clone was counted a single time. The gene calls are TRBV10-3 and TRBJ1-6; 7 bases map to TRBD1. There are 16 residues in the CDR3. V shed 5 bases and J 3 bases; nucleotides not matched to a gene: 7. Germline values: CDR1 ENHRY, CDR2 SYGVKD. The CDR3 region has the DNA TGTGCCATCAGTCTGGACAGGTTGATCTATAATTCACCCCTCCACTTT. Amino acids: CAISLDRLIYNSPLHF.

This chain links TRBV19 with TRBJ2-6; 8 nucleotides line up with TRBD1. Germline CDR1 is LNHDA and CDR2 is SQIVND (reference sequence). The CDR3 is made up of 16 amino acids. Trimming at V came to 2 bases and at J to 3 bases, leaving 3 bases not matched to a gene. The CDR3 DNA is TGTGCCAGTAGTATACAGGGGGCGTATGGGGCCAACGTCCTGACTTTC. As protein: CASSIQGAYGANVLTF.

V is TRBV5-1 and J is TRBJ2-3; TRBD2 is a possible D gene (5 bases). Germline assignment: CDR1 SGHRS and CDR2 YFSETQ. This CDR3 has 14 residues. V shed 4 bases and J shed 4 bases, with 13 bases lying between them. CDR3 nucleotides: TGCGCCAGCAGCACGGTCCTGCGGGCAGATACGCAGTATTTT. It yields the protein CASSTVLRADTQYF.

This clone occurred once. The genes are TRBV7-9 and TRBJ1-1, with 7 bases fitting TRBD1. CDR1 is SEHNR and CDR2 is FQNEAQ in the germline V gene (reference sequence). The CDR3 totals 16 residues. After removal of 2 bases from V and 3 bases from J, the junction contained 9 bases not matched to a gene. In DNA form, the CDR3 reads TGTGCCAGCAGCTTAAAGGGGGCCCTGCGAGACACTGAAGCTTTCTTT. This translates into CASSLKGALRDTEAFF.

V is TRBV7-3 and J is TRBJ2-1; 7 nucleotides align to TRBD1. Per the germline V gene, CDR1 is SGHTA and CDR2 is FQGTGA. V lost 3 bases to trimming and J lost 9 bases; unmatched junction nucleotides: 5. The CDR3 has 13 amino acids. Here the CDR3 reads CASSFDRAGEQFF. DNA of the CDR3: TGTGCCAGCAGCTTTGACAGGGCGGGTGAGCAGTTCTTC.

The rearrangement uses TRBV27 and TRBJ2-7; 8 bases line up with TRBD1. This CDR3 comprises 15 residues. From germline, CDR1 is MNHEY and CDR2 SMNVEV (reference sequence). Germline trimming cut 4 bases from V and 4 bases from J; bases unmatched to any gene: 9. The chain's CDR3 is CASSSFRDRLYEQYF. The CDR3 DNA reads TGTGCCAGCAGTTCATTCCGGGACAGGCTATACGAGCAGTACTTC.

The V gene is TRBV6-5, the J gene TRBJ1-2, with D possibly matching TRBD1 (6 bases). The germline gives CDR1 MNHEY, CDR2 SVGAGI. CDR3 length equals 15 residues. Trimming took 5 bases from V and 2 from J, leaving 15 bases between them. CDR3 bases: TGTGCCAGCAGTAGCCCCCGGACAGCAAACTATGGCTACACCTTC. Protein: CASSSPRTANYGYTF.

The chain recombines TRBV29-1 with TRBJ2-3; tentatively, D is TRBD1 (6 bases). V gave up 3 bases and J gave up 2 bases, with 15 bases separating them. Germline V gene lookup returns CDR1 SQVTM and CDR2 ANQGSEA. This CDR3 is built from 15 residues. CDR3 protein: CSVENLGQYTDTQYF. CDR3 nucleotide sequence: TGCAGCGTTGAGAATTTAGGACAGTACACAGATACGCAGTATTTT.

The chain couples TRBV6-1 to TRBJ2-7; D may be TRBD1 (5 bases). Germline CDR1 is MNHNS and CDR2 is SASEGT. The CDR3 is 14 amino acids. The ends were cut back, 0 bases at V and 3 bases at J, with 9 bases in the middle. CDR3: CASSEATQGYEQYF. The CDR3 coding sequence is TGTGCCAGCAGTGAAGCGACGCAGGGCTACGAGCAGTACTTC.

The V call is TRBV6-1, the J call TRBJ1-5; 8 positions agree with TRBD1. V lost 2 bases and J lost 4; bases outside the gene matches: 7. Germline loops: CDR1 MNHNS, CDR2 SASEGT. The CDR3 loop spans 16 amino acids. The CDR3 bases are TGTGCCAGCAGTGAACGGCAGGGGGCCGTGAATCAGCCCCAGCATTTT. Amino acid sequence: CASSERQGAVNQPQHF.

In DNA, the CDR3 is TGTGCCAGCAGCCTGGACAGCTATGGCTACACCTTC. It yields the protein CASSLDSYGYTF. The genes are TRBV5-4 and TRBJ1-2; the D gene is possibly TRBD1 (6 bases). This CDR3 comprises 12 residues. Germline lookup yields CDR1 SGHNT and CDR2 YYREEE (reference sequence). Trimming shortened V by 4 bases and J by 4 bases, and 8 bases separated the two germline ends.

The chain has TRBV2 and TRBJ2-5, with D possibly being TRBD2 (5 bases). CDR3 size: 13 residues. V gave up 5 bases and J gave up 3 bases, with 10 bases separating them. Germline V gene data show CDR1 as SNHLY and CDR2 as FYNNEI. The CDR3 DNA reads TGTGCCAGCAGTCGGGAATACGAAGAGACCCAGTACTTC. It translates to CASSREYEETQYF.

Here the CDR3 reads CASSYEGAEETQYF. CDR3 sequence (DNA): TGTGCCAGCAGTTACGAGGGGGCGGAGGAGACCCAGTACTTC. The V and J genes are TRBV6-5 and TRBJ2-5; 7 positions agree with TRBD1. Unmatched junction bases numbered 5, after V lost 2 bases and J lost 5 bases. The germline V gene has CDR1 MNHEY and CDR2 SVGAGI. This CDR3 is built from 14 residues.